These 25 T cell receptor beta chains share one sample of origin, sequenced in a study of beta chain features in type 1 diabetes. As every portion of the isolated RNA was reverse transcribed, the sequencing read expressed TCRB transcripts. The protocol was immunoSEQ multiplex PCR, while the TCRdb copy is restricted to in-frame clones and leaves out a portion. The repertoire holds under 950,000 clones, under 20% seen once, with 0.023% in the top ten. Specimen: naive CD4+ T cells from blood. The receptor set was obtained from a woman between 18 and 29 years old in good health.

At least ten counts were recorded for this clone. This chain joins TRBV21-1 and TRBJ2-1. TRBV21-1 is designated a pseudogene. CDR3 length: 8 amino acids. The CDR3, as DNA: TGTGCCACCAGCGAGCAGTTCTTC. Amino acids: CATSEQFF.

In the case of this clone: Other DNA sequences in this specimen translate into the identical CDR3. The rearrangement uses TRBV10-3 and TRBJ2-1, with D unclear. CDR3 length: 12 amino acids. Germline V gene data show CDR1 as ENHRY and CDR2 as SYGVKD. Trimming cost V 4 bases and J 6 bases, with 7 bases left between them. CDR3 nucleotide sequence: TGTGCCATCAGTGGGGTGGGCAATGAGCAGTTCTTC. This encodes CAISGVGNEQFF.

This clone occurred a few times. The sample has other DNA sequences that encode this CDR3 too. The chain joins TRBV2 to TRBJ1-5, with unresolved D. The CDR3 has 12 amino acids. Germline-derived CDR1 and CDR2 are SNHLY and FYNNEI. The V end lost 4 bases, the J end lost 4 bases, and 5 bases lay between the germline ends. In nucleotides, the CDR3 is TGTGCCAGCAGTGCACCGAATCAGCCCCAGCATTTT. It yields the protein CASSAPNQPQHF.

The rearrangement links TRBV29-1 to TRBJ2-7, with 7 bases lining up with TRBD1. Germline V gene sequence: CDR1 SQVTM, CDR2 ANQGSEA. V gave up 1 base and J gave up 3 bases; unmatched junction bases: 3. This CDR3 region has 13 residues. The CDR3 reads CSVEVRQGYEQYF. The CDR3 nucleotides read TGCAGCGTTGAAGTTCGACAGGGCTACGAGCAGTACTTC.

This clone was seen more than once but under ten times. The rearrangement uses TRBV5-1 and TRBJ2-1; no reliable D call. The CDR3 length is 16 residues. Trimming shortened V by 5 bases and J by 0 bases, and 15 bases separated the two germline ends. Germline V gene data show CDR1 as SGHRS and CDR2 as YFSETQ. In DNA, the CDR3 is TGCGCCAGCAGTTCCCAAGGGCAGAGCTCCTACAATGAGCAGTTCTTC. It specifies CASSSQGQSSYNEQFF.

V gene TRBV18 combines with J gene TRBJ1-1; possible D gene TRBD1, 5 bases. V lost 4 bases and J 1 base, leaving 16 bases between the germline ends. Germline lookup yields CDR1 KGHSH and CDR2 LQKENI. The CDR3 is 16 residues long. The CDR3 protein is CASSLRTTVRNTEAFF. CDR3 sequence (DNA): TGTGCCAGCTCACTTCGAACGACAGTACGGAACACTGAAGCTTTCTTT.

V usage is TRBV7-6 and J usage is TRBJ2-1; D may match TRBD1 or TRBD2 (5 bases each). The V end lost 8 bases, the J end lost 5 bases, and 19 bases lay between the germline ends. The CDR3 is made up of 15 amino acids. Germline-derived CDR1 and CDR2 are SGHVS and FNYEAQ. CDR3: CASGRGVGKDNEQFF. CDR3 nucleotide sequence: TGTGCCAGCGGTAGGGGAGTGGGTAAGGACAATGAGCAGTTCTTC.

The table lists this clone with a few counts. The chain combines TRBV28 with TRBJ2-7; D is uncertain. CDR1 MDHEN and CDR2 SYDVKM come from the germline V gene. The CDR3 is 11 residues long. Trimming removed 3 bases at V and 6 bases at J, with 6 bases between. The CDR3 DNA follows: TGTGCCAGCAGTTTTAATCGCGAGCAGTACTTC. Amino acids: CASSFNREQYF.

This clone appeared a few times. This chain uses TRBV9 with TRBJ2-7; 11 positions match TRBD2. The V gene end was trimmed by 2 bases and the J gene end by 4 bases; junction bases not matched to a gene: 5. CDR1 and CDR2 from the germline V gene are SGDLS and YYNGEE. The CDR3 runs to 15 residues. The DNA of the CDR3 is TGTGCCAGCAGCGTCTTAGCGGGAGGGCCGTACGAGCAGTACTTC. Amino acids: CASSVLAGGPYEQYF.

The genes are TRBV4-3 and TRBJ2-1; TRBD2 is a possible D gene (7 bases). V lost 4 bases to trimming and J lost 5 bases, with 21 bases between them. Germline CDR1 reads LGHNA; CDR2 reads YSLEER. The CDR3 has 17 residues. The CDR3 reads CASSRRFGGLADNEQFF. CDR3 DNA sequence: TGCGCCAGCAGCCGTAGGTTCGGGGGGCTCGCCGACAATGAGCAGTTCTTC.

This clone was picked up a small number of times. The chain is built from TRBV6-6 and TRBJ2-3; D perhaps matches TRBD1 (6 bases). From germline, CDR1 is MNHNY and CDR2 SVGAGI (reference sequence). This CDR3 contains 13 residues. The V end lost 6 bases, the J end lost 2 bases, and 9 bases lay between the germline ends. CDR3 region: CASSGQPTDTQYF. The CDR3 bases are TGTGCCAGCAGCGGACAGCCCACAGATACGCAGTATTTT.

The chain carries TRBV5-1 and TRBJ2-3, with a possible D match to TRBD2 (6 bases). Trimming stripped 4 bases from V and 0 bases from J, with 9 bases between. The CDR3 is 14 amino acids. Germline lookup yields CDR1 SGHRS and CDR2 YFSETQ. In DNA, the CDR3 is TGCGCCAGCAGCCATGGGGGGAGCACAGATACGCAGTATTTT. This translates into CASSHGGSTDTQYF.

There are a few counts of this clone. CDR3 in DNA: TGTGCCAGCAGCTTAGCCCCCAGGGGTGAGCAGTTCTTC. This gives the protein CASSLAPRGEQFF. This chain links TRBV11-2 with TRBJ2-1; TRBD1 might be the D (6 bases). Trimming took 1 base from V and 9 from J, leaving 10 bases between them. The CDR3 extends over 13 amino acids. The germline gives CDR1 SGHAT, CDR2 FQNNGV.

V usage is TRBV4-3 and J usage is TRBJ2-7, with TRBD1 matching over 7 bases. V lost 0 bases to trimming and J lost 5 bases; unmatched junction nucleotides: 13. This CDR3 has 17 residues. Germline CDR1 LGHNA, CDR2 YSLEER. The CDR3 region has the DNA TGCGCCAGCAGCCAAGATCATTTAGGACAGGTCAGTCACGAGCAGTACTTC. This gives the protein CASSQDHLGQVSHEQYF.

This clone was counted between two and nine times. The genes are TRBV4-2 and TRBJ1-3; D remains ambiguous. CDR3 length: 17 residues. The V gene's germline CDR1 is LGHNA and CDR2 YNFKEQ. With 0 bases removed from V and 2 bases from J, the gap between germline ends came to 14 bases. CDR3 region: CASSQDRELRAGNTIYF. The CDR3 DNA sequence: TGTGCCAGCAGCCAAGATCGGGAACTGCGCGCTGGAAACACCATATATTTT.

This clone was found a few times. The chain uses TRBV18 and TRBJ2-1; 10 nucleotides align to TRBD2. The length of the CDR3 is 20 residues. CDR1 KGHSH and CDR2 LQKENI come from the germline V gene. After removal of 2 bases from V and 0 bases from J, the junction contained 13 bases not matched to a gene. Here the CDR3 DNA reads TGTGCCAGCTCACCAGCTTATTCTCGACTAGCGGGCCTCTCCTACAATGAGCAGTTCTTC. This gives the protein CASSPAYSRLAGLSYNEQFF.

This clone has a handful of counts. This chain joins TRBV4-3 and TRBJ2-3; the D gene is possibly TRBD1 (5 bases). Germline V gene lookup returns CDR1 LGHNA and CDR2 YSLEER. The CDR3 length is 13 residues. The ends were cut back, 2 bases at V and 4 bases at J, with 7 bases in the middle. The CDR3 sequence is CASSQRRADTQYF. The CDR3 region has the DNA TGCGCCAGCAGCCAACGCAGGGCAGATACGCAGTATTTT.

Notes on this clone: The sample contains more than one DNA sequence encoding this CDR3. This chain uses TRBV5-6 with TRBJ1-1; no reliable D call. V was trimmed by 2 bases and J by 6 bases, leaving 5 bases between them. The CDR3 contains 11 residues. Germline V gene sequence: CDR1 SGHDT, CDR2 YYEEEE. The CDR3 is CASSLESEAFF. The CDR3 region has the DNA TGTGCCAGCAGCTTAGAATCTGAAGCTTTCTTT.

This sequence joins TRBV13 and TRBJ2-6, with TRBD1 matching 9 bases. Germline trimming cut 5 bases from V and 0 bases from J; bases unmatched to any gene: 8. CDR1 PRHDT and CDR2 FYEKMQ come from the germline V gene (reference sequence). This CDR3 has 18 amino acids. This CDR3 reads CASSARRQGGSGANVLTF. The CDR3 region has the DNA TGTGCCAGCAGCGCCAGGCGACAGGGGGGCTCTGGGGCCAACGTCCTGACTTTC.

This clone was found a few times. V usage is TRBV11-3 and J usage is TRBJ2-1; 14 bases fit TRBD2. The CDR3 has 13 residues. Germline V gene lookup returns CDR1 SGHNT and CDR2 YENEEA. The trim removed 5 bases at V and 13 bases at J, leaving 4 bases unmatched. Written as DNA, the CDR3 is TGTGCCAGCAGCCTTGGGACTAGCGGGAGTCAGTTCTTC. It translates to CASSLGTSGSQFF.

The chain carries TRBV7-9 and TRBJ1-1; D might be TRBD1 (5 bases). The V end lost 7 bases, the J end lost 3 bases, and 18 bases lay between the germline ends. The germline CDR1 and CDR2 sequences are SEHNR and FQNEAQ (reference sequence). This CDR3 comprises 15 residues. The CDR3 loop reads CASNRGSGGDTEAFF. Written as DNA, the CDR3 is TGTGCCAGCAACCGGGGAAGCGGGGGAGACACTGAAGCTTTCTTT.

This sequence joins TRBV10-2 and TRBJ2-7, with D perhaps given as TRBD1 or TRBD2 (5 bases each). From germline, CDR1 is WSHSY and CDR2 SAAADI. The V end lost 7 bases, the J end lost 3 bases, and 19 bases lay between the germline ends. This CDR3 has 15 amino acids. The CDR3 DNA sequence: TGCGCCAGCAATCGGGGCGCATGGCAAAACTACGAGCAGTACTTC. Translation gives CASNRGAWQNYEQYF.

This clone was recorded a few times. The J gene is TRBJ2-1, the V gene TRBV2, with 8 bases that match TRBD2. Germline CDR1 is SNHLY and CDR2 is FYNNEI. This CDR3 comprises 14 residues. Trimming removed 6 bases from V and 5 bases from J; junction bases left unmatched: 6. CDR3 in amino acids: CASRSLAGNNEQFF. The CDR3 DNA reads as TGTGCCAGCAGATCCCTAGCGGGTAACAATGAGCAGTTCTTC. Filled out from reference TRBV2 and TRBJ2-1, the complete variable domain reads EPEVTQTPSHQVTQMGQEVILRCVPISNHLYFYWYRQILGQKVEFLVSFYNNEISEKSEIFDDQFSVERPDGSNFTLKIRSTKLEDSAMYFCASRSLAGNNEQFFGPGTRLTVL.

The chain employs TRBV7-9 and TRBJ2-1, with TRBD2 identical over 10 bases. The CDR3 loop spans 15 amino acids. V shed 1 base, J shed 8 bases, and the junction held 5 bases outside the gene matches. The germline V gene has CDR1 SEHNR and CDR2 FQNEAQ (reference sequence). The CDR3 region is CASSLGSGRFDEQFF. The CDR3 nucleotides are TGTGCCAGCAGCTTAGGTAGCGGGAGGTTCGATGAGCAGTTCTTC.

The rearrangement links TRBV11-2 to TRBJ2-2, with no clear D. Germline CDR1 and CDR2: SGHAT and FQNNGV. The CDR3 is 13 amino acids. Trimming pared 5 bases from V and 7 bases from J, leaving 11 bases between. CDR3: CASSPRSYGELFF. Written as DNA, the CDR3 is TGTGCCAGCAGCCCCCGCAGTTACGGGGAGCTGTTTTTT. Variable domain in full (rest from reference TRBV11-2 and TRBJ2-2): EAGVAQSPRYKIIEKRQSVAFWCNPISGHATLYWYQQILGQGPKLLIQFQNNGVVDDSQLPKDRFSAERLKGVDSTLKIQPAKLEDSAVYLCASSPRSYGELFFGEGSRLTVL.